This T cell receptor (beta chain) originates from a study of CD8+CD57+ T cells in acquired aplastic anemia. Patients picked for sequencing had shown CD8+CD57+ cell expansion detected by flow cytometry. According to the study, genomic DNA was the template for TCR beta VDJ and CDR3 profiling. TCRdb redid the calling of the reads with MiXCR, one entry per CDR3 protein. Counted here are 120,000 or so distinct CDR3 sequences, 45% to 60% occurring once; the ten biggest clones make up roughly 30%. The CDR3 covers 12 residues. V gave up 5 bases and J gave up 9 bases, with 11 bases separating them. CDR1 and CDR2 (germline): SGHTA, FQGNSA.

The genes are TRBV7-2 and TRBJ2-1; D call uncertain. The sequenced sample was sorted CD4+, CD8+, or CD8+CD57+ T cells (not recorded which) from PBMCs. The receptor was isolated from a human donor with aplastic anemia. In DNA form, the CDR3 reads TGTGCCAGCAGCCCTCTTTTGGTTGAGCAGTTCTTC. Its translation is CASSPLLVEQFF.